This TCR beta chain was found in a study of blood T cell repertoires in COVID-19. Background on the study: Spain, Italy and the United States supplied samples that represented acute and convalescent COVID-19. In each case, the material was cDNA or gDNA derived from T cells, B-cell-depleted T cells, or PBMCs.

In the original analysis: Estimation of nucleated cell counts relied on the amplification of reference gene primers. Libraries were prepared by immunoSEQ multiplex PCR; TCRdb keeps only in-frame clonotypes and omits some of them. V, J and clone size derive from that table, while D and trimming were established from the DNA sequence. Of 140,000 to 150,000 clones listed, 84% were seen once; the top ten hold less than 9%. Followed over time, Seattle patients had been enrolled while infection was active. As for this clone: This CDR3 is also generated by other DNA sequences in the sample.

The receptor's source is a man aged 25-45 years with COVID-19, enrolled during active disease. The sequenced sample consisted of peripheral blood.

The CDR3 coding sequence is TGTGCCAGCAGTCCACAGGGGGGCACTGAAGCTTTCTTT. This gives the protein CASSPQGGTEAFF. V gene TRBV2 combines with J gene TRBJ1-1; 8 bases align to TRBD1. This CDR3 spans 13 amino acids. Germline loops: CDR1 SNHLY, CDR2 FYNNEI. V shed 5 bases, J shed 4 bases, and the junction held 3 bases outside the gene matches.